This entry describes one TCR beta chain. TCRdb analysed the RT-PCR reads with MiXCR anew, one entry per CDR3 protein. The repertoire holds around 700,000 distinct CDR3 sequences, approximately 15% seen once, with 3.6% in the top ten. CDR3 length: 15 amino acids. V dropped 6 bases and J dropped 0 bases, with 15 bases sitting between them. Germline CDR1 DFQATT, CDR2 SNEGSKA (reference sequence). V and J are TRBV20-1 and TRBJ1-3; no definite D call. The sequencing sample was made of memory CD4+ T cells from blood. This sequence originates from a female donor in good health, serving as a healthy control. The CDR3 region is CSAPADGFSGNTIYF. The CDR3, as DNA: TGCAGTGCCCCCGCTGATGGGTTCTCTGGAAACACCATATATTTT.